These T cell receptor beta chains were read from a single sample in a study of regulatory T cells in long-lasting Graves disease. TCRdb passed the multiplex PCR reads through MiXCR, listing each CDR3 protein once. This sample has around 450,000 distinct CDR3 sequences, with 15% found just once. The same data also contributed to another study, on T cells in Graves' hyperthyroidism and ophthalmopathy.

The starting material was peripheral blood mononuclear cells (PBMCs), obtained at new diagnosis, from a patient treated with antithyroid drugs. The receptors here all came from a woman aged 40 to 50 with Graves disease. The CDR3 runs from the conserved cysteine through the conserved F or W. Each record gives: V gene, D gene, clone size, J gene, CDR3 DNA, CDR3 protein. A D gene is named only where the DNA matches it firmly. Not every row has a clone size; where given, it reads once, few, many or a size class.

>TRBV7-2|-|few|TRBJ2-7
TGTGCCGGCAGCTTAGACGGCAGCTACGAGCAGTACTTC
CAGSLDGSYEQYF
>TRBV9|-|many|TRBJ2-7
TGTGCCAGCAGCGTAGGGGCGGATTCCTACGAGCAGTACTTC
CASSVGADSYEQYF
>TRBV19|-|few|TRBJ1-1
TGTGCCAGTAGCGGGACCTTAGCTACTGAAGCTTTCTTT
CASSGTLATEAFF
>TRBV27|-|many|TRBJ1-1
TGTGCCAGCAGTTTTGGGCTGGCGGGAAACACTGAAGCTTTCTTT
CASSFGLAGNTEAFF
>TRBV6-2/TRBV6-3|-|many|TRBJ2-2
TGTGCCAGCAGTCACCCCAATGCCGGGGAGCTGTTTTTT
CASSHPNAGELFF
>TRBV20-1|-|-|TRBJ2-7
TGCAGTGCTACTAGGGGCGGGTCCAACTACGAGCAGTACTTC
CSATRGGSNYEQYF
>TRBV28|-|-|TRBJ2-5
TGTGCCAGCAGTTTTCTTGAGCAAGAGACCCAGTACTTC
CASSFLEQETQYF
>TRBV7-9|-|many|TRBJ1-1
TGTGCCAGCAGCCCTGATGGGGTGGCTGAAGCTTTCTTT
CASSPDGVAEAFF
>TRBV13|-|many|TRBJ2-6
TGTGCCAGCAGGGAGGGGCCTGGGGCCAACGTCCTGACTTTC
CASREGPGANVLTF
>TRBV12-3/TRBV12-4|-|many|TRBJ2-3
TGTGCCAGCAGTCTCTGGGACACGTCCTGGAGAGATACGCAGTATTTT
CASSLWDTSWRDTQYF
>TRBV24-1|-|many|TRBJ1-1
TGTGCCACCAGTGGAGGGTTGAACACTGAAGCTTTCTTT
CATSGGLNTEAFF
>TRBV3-1|-|-|TRBJ2-2
TGTGCCAGCAGCCAAGGCGGGTTTAACACCGGGGAGCTGTTTTTT
CASSQGGFNTGELFF
>TRBV20-1|TRBD1|many|TRBJ2-7
TGCAGTGCTAACCGACAGGGGACCTACGAGCAGTACTTC
CSANRQGTYEQYF
>TRBV14|-|-|TRBJ1-6
TGTGCCAGCAGCCCCGGCAGGGGTGGATCACCCCTCCACTTT
CASSPGRGGSPLHF
>TRBV29-1|-|-|TRBJ2-5
TGCAGCGTGGACCCTTTCGGACCTCAAGAGACCCAGTACTTC
CSVDPFGPQETQYF
>TRBV27|TRBD1|many|TRBJ2-5
TGTGCCAGCAGTTTGGGACAGGGATCGGCAGAGACCCAGTACTTC
CASSLGQGSAETQYF
>TRBV6-2/TRBV6-3|TRBD1|many|TRBJ1-5
TGTGCCAGCTCTTGGACAGGCCGGCAGCCCCAGCATTTT
CASSWTGRQPQHF